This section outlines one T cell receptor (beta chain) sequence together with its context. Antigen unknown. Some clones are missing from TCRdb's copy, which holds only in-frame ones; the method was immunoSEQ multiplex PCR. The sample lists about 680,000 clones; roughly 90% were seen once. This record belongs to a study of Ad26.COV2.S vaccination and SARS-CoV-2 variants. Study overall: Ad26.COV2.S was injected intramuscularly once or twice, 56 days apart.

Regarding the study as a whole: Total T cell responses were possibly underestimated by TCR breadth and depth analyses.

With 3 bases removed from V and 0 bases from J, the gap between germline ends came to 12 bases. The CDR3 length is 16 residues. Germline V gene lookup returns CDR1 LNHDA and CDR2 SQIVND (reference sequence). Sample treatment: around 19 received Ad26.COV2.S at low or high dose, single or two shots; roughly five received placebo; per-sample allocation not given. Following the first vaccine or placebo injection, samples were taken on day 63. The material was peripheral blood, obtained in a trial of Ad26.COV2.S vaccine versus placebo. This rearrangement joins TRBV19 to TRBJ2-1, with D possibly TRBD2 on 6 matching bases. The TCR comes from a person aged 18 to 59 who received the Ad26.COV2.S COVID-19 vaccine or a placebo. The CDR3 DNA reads TGTGCCAGTAGTATTCGACTAGGTCCCTCCTACAATGAGCAGTTCTTC. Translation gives CASSIRLGPSYNEQFF.